Listed here are 28 T cell receptor beta chains from one sample, sequenced in a study of shared clonotypes between healthy human individuals. Method: immunoSEQ multiplex PCR; TCRdb's copy keeps in-frame clones and lacks some. The table shows over 95,000 clones, with over 40% occurring only once. The specimen sequenced was PBMCs. These TCRs come from a woman in her 40s in good health. Some clones in this sample may be carry-over from other donors' samples.

This chain connects TRBV18 to TRBJ2-7; no definite D call. V was shortened by 4 bases and J by 3 bases, with 13 bases between the two germline ends. Germline CDR1 and CDR2: KGHSH and LQKENI. The CDR3 contains 14 residues. The CDR3 coding sequence is TGTGCCAGCTCACTCGCCACGGAACTCTACGAGCAGTACTTC. It codes for CASSLATELYEQYF.

There are many counts of this clone. This sequence joins TRBV7-9 and TRBJ1-1; D not resolved. V gave up 2 bases and J gave up 6 bases, with 10 bases separating them. CDR1 SEHNR and CDR2 FQNEAQ come from the germline V gene (reference sequence). The CDR3 spans 13 residues. Written as DNA, the CDR3 is TGTGCCAGCAGCTTATGGAGGGAATCTGAAGCTTTCTTT. Encoded protein: CASSLWRESEAFF.

This clone was observed a handful of times. The V and J genes are TRBV4-1 and TRBJ2-1; TRBD2 matches 13 bases. The germline V gene encodes CDR1 MGHRA and CDR2 YSYEKL. Unmatched junction bases numbered 6, after V lost 4 bases and J lost 9 bases. CDR3 length: 15 residues. CDR3 nucleotides: TGCGCCAGCAGCCTCCGGACTAGCGGGAGAGGTGAGCAGTTCTTC. This encodes CASSLRTSGRGEQFF.

The chain links TRBV7-8 to TRBJ2-7, with TRBD1 matching over 12 bases. Germline assignment: CDR1 SGHVS and CDR2 FQNEAQ. V was pared by 5 bases and J by 4 bases, with 6 bases of the junction left unmatched. The CDR3 covers 15 residues. CDR3 DNA: TGTGCCAGCAGCGTCCCGGGACAGGGGGCTTACGAGCAGTACTTC. It specifies CASSVPGQGAYEQYF.

This clone has a count of ten or more. V and J are TRBV11-1 and TRBJ2-7; D gene uncertain. Trimming stripped 4 bases from V and 3 bases from J, with 19 bases between. Germline V lookup: CDR1 SGHAT, CDR2 FQDESV (reference sequence). This CDR3 contains 16 residues. Here the CDR3 DNA reads TGTGCCAGCAGCTCCAGCGTTTCGTTGGGCCGCTACGAGCAGTACTTC. Translating gives CASSSSVSLGRYEQYF.

This clone occurred a few times. The chain is built from TRBV4-2 and TRBJ2-1; D gene unclear. This CDR3 spans 16 amino acids. The ends were cut back, 4 bases at V and 1 base at J, with 14 bases in the middle. Germline V gene sequence: CDR1 LGHNA, CDR2 YNFKEQ. The CDR3 DNA reads TGTGCCAGCAGCCTCCCCGGAATCGGGTCCTACAATGAGCAGTTCTTC. As protein: CASSLPGIGSYNEQFF.

This clone occurred a few times. The V gene is TRBV5-1, the J gene TRBJ2-2, with D uncertain. The CDR3 is 12 residues long. The ends were cut back, 4 bases at V and 5 bases at J, with 6 bases in the middle. Germline CDR1 and CDR2: SGHRS and YFSETQ. CDR3 sequence (DNA): TGCGCCAGCAGCGACCGGACCGGGGAGCTGTTTTTT. Its translation: CASSDRTGELFF.

V is TRBV5-1 and J is TRBJ2-5; the D is unclear. Per germline, CDR1 SGHRS and CDR2 YFSETQ. The CDR3 runs to 14 residues. The V end was cut by 1 base, the J end by 2 bases, with 9 bases between. CDR3 sequence reads: CASSLKLVQETQYF. The CDR3 bases are TGCGCCAGCAGCTTGAAACTGGTGCAAGAGACCCAGTACTTC.

V is TRBV9 and J is TRBJ1-6, with 8 positions matching TRBD1. This CDR3 region has 16 residues. V was pared by 4 bases and J by 5 bases, with 8 bases of the junction left unmatched. CDR1 and CDR2 from the germline V gene are SGDLS and YYNGEE. DNA for the CDR3: TGTGCCAGCAGCCCCATGACAGGGGTTCATAATTCACCCCTCCACTTT. Protein sequence: CASSPMTGVHNSPLHF.

With respect to this clone: It is likely a read error: a sequence one base away is far more abundant. The rearrangement uses TRBV2 and TRBJ2-4; 7 bases are a match to TRBD1. The J segment lost 4 bases and the V segment lost 7 bases, leaving 7 bases of the junction unmatched. The CDR3 is 14 residues long. The germline gives CDR1 SNHLY, CDR2 FYNNEI. The CDR3 here is CASTRDRAKNIQYF. For the CDR3, the DNA is TGTGCCAGCACCCGTGACAGGGCGAAAAACATTCAGTACTTC.

This clone was seen more than once but under ten times. An end of the junction differs from the germline gene, which may be a read error. The chain uses TRBV10-3 and TRBJ2-7, with 10 bases identical to TRBD2. CDR1 and CDR2 from the germline V gene are ENHRY and SYGVKD. The CDR3 totals 16 residues. The CDR3 reads CASSYTASGSSYEQYF. DNA for the CDR3: TGTGCCAGCAGTTACACGGCTAGCGGGAGCTCCTACGAGCAGTACTTC.

There are a few counts of this clone. Other DNA sequences of this sample code for an identical CDR3. The genes are TRBV29-1 and TRBJ1-1; D possibly corresponds to TRBD1 (5 bases). Deletions cut 5 bases from V and 5 bases from J, with 12 bases between. Germline values: CDR1 SQVTM, CDR2 ANQGSEA. The CDR3 consists of 12 residues. CDR3 sequence (DNA): TGCAGCGTTCACCAGGGAGGGACTGAAGCTTTCTTT. Translating it yields CSVHQGGTEAFF.

The chain is built from TRBV4-2 and TRBJ2-6; tentative D call: TRBD1 (7 bases). CDR3 length: 19 residues. V was cut by 9 bases and J by 0 bases, with 24 bases left in between. CDR1 LGHNA and CDR2 YNFKEQ come from the germline V gene. CDR3 nucleotide sequence: TGTGCCAGAGGGGGGACACCGGGACAGAAGTCCTCTGGGGCCAACGTCCTGACTTTC. Its protein is CARGGTPGQKSSGANVLTF.

This clone was counted a few times. CDR3 nucleotide sequence: TGTGCCTGGAGTTTGGGGTTTGCAACTAATGAAAAACTGTTTTTT. It codes for CAWSLGFATNEKLFF. The chain couples TRBV30 to TRBJ1-4; no definite D call. In germline, CDR1 is GTSNPN, CDR2 SVGIG (reference sequence). Trimming cost V 2 bases and J 0 bases, with 10 bases left between them. The CDR3 covers 15 residues.

V is TRBV4-2 and J is TRBJ2-1; D possibly corresponds to TRBD2 (7 bases). V was pared by 0 bases and J by 12 bases, with 15 bases between. This CDR3 comprises 14 residues. CDR1 and CDR2 from the germline V gene are LGHNA and YNFKEQ. The CDR3 protein is CASSQEMGGGRQFF. In DNA form, the CDR3 reads TGTGCCAGCAGCCAAGAGATGGGGGGCGGGAGGCAGTTCTTC.

A remark on this clone: The sample holds other DNA sequences that translate to the same CDR3. The chain couples TRBV5-1 to TRBJ1-1; D is unresolved. From germline, CDR1 is SGHRS and CDR2 YFSETQ. Trimming took off 0 bases at V and 1 base at J, with 7 bases between the two ends. This CDR3 region has 14 residues. The CDR3 region has the DNA TGCGCCAGCAGCTTGGGACTAGGGAACACTGAAGCTTTCTTT. Encoded protein: CASSLGLGNTEAFF.

The rearrangement uses TRBV11-3 and TRBJ2-1, with D perhaps given as TRBD1 or TRBD2 (5 bases each). The V end lost 4 bases, the J end lost 4 bases, and 11 bases lay between the germline ends. CDR1 is SGHNT, CDR2 YENEEA, per germline. The CDR3 is 14 amino acids. CDR3 DNA: TGTGCCAGCAGCTCCCGGGACGGATACAATGAGCAGTTCTTC. It yields the protein CASSSRDGYNEQFF.

About this clone: A far larger clone is one nucleotide away, so this likely arose from a read error. The genes are TRBV6-1 and TRBJ2-5; D possibly corresponds to TRBD2 (6 bases). Germline V CDR1 and CDR2: MNHNS, SASEGT. This CDR3 region has 14 residues. CDR3 sequence (DNA): TGTGCCAACAGTGAAGCGGGTAGCGGAGAGACCCAGTACTTC. Its protein is CANSEAGSGETQYF.

Of note for this clone: A far larger clone lies a single base away; this is likely a read error. The chain has TRBV29-1 and TRBJ2-7; the D is unclear. V lost 4 bases to trimming and J lost 5 bases, with 12 bases between them. The CDR3 has 12 residues. The V gene's germline CDR1 is SQVTM and CDR2 ANQGSEA. In DNA form, the CDR3 reads TGCAGCGTTGGGGGTGGTGGGCACGAGCAGTACTTC. It is translated as CSVGGGGHEQYF.

There are a few counts of this clone. The chain uses TRBV7-9 and TRBJ1-2, with TRBD1 as a possible D gene (5 bases). The CDR3 loop spans 15 amino acids. CDR1 is SEHNR and CDR2 is FQNEAQ in the germline V gene (reference sequence). The V end lost 0 bases, the J end lost 4 bases, and 12 bases lay between the germline ends. The CDR3 protein is CASSLAVGLGYGYTF. The CDR3 DNA reads as TGTGCCAGCAGCTTAGCGGTGGGGCTGGGCTATGGCTACACCTTC. The whole variable domain, remainder taken from reference TRBV7-9 and TRBJ1-2, is DTGVSQNPRHKITKRGQNVTFRCDPISEHNRLYWYRQTLGQGPEFLTYFQNEAQLEKSRLLSDRFSAERPKGSFSTLEIQRTEQGDSAMYLCASSLAVGLGYGYTFGSGTRLTVV.

This clone has a count of ten or more. V and J are TRBV5-1 and TRBJ1-2; D gene unclear. Per the germline V gene, CDR1 is SGHRS and CDR2 is YFSETQ. The CDR3 runs to 12 residues. The ends were cut back, 0 bases at V and 8 bases at J, with 8 bases in the middle. The CDR3 sequence is CASSLEYGGYTF. CDR3 sequence (DNA): TGCGCCAGCAGCTTGGAGTACGGCGGCTACACCTTC.

This chain joins TRBV5-1 and TRBJ1-2, with D perhaps matching TRBD1 (6 bases). There are 14 residues in the CDR3. V was pared by 4 bases and J by 1 base, with 11 bases between. Germline assignment: CDR1 SGHRS and CDR2 YFSETQ. The CDR3 DNA reads TGCGCCAGCAGCCCTAGAGGGGGTAACTATGGCTACACCTTC. It translates to CASSPRGGNYGYTF.

V usage is TRBV18 and J usage is TRBJ2-7, with 9 bases fitting TRBD1. This CDR3 is 14 amino acids long. V lost 3 bases and J lost 6; bases outside the gene matches: 6. Germline CDR1 is KGHSH and CDR2 is LQKENI. CDR3 in DNA: TGTGCCAGCTCACCCACTGACAGGGGGAGCGAGCAGTACTTC. Its protein is CASSPTDRGSEQYF.

About this clone itself: A far larger clone is only one base removed, so a read error is likely. The rearrangement uses TRBV2 and TRBJ1-2, with 7 bases identical to TRBD1. Trimming removed 4 bases from V and 6 bases from J; junction bases left unmatched: 11. This CDR3 region has 15 residues. Germline V lookup: CDR1 SNHLY, CDR2 FYNNEI. The CDR3: CASSGPIGTADGYTF. Written as DNA, the CDR3 is TGTGCCAGCAGTGGCCCCATCGGGACAGCCGATGGCTACACCTTC.

To note about this clone: A far larger clone is just one base off, so this is likely a read error. The identical CDR3 is also encoded by other nucleotide sequences in the sample. The genes are TRBV18 and TRBJ1-3, with D perhaps TRBD1 (5 bases). The germline V gene has CDR1 KGHSH and CDR2 LQKENI. V was cut by 6 bases and J by 4 bases, with 22 bases left in between. The CDR3 has 17 amino acids. The CDR3 spells CASSPGSGGTYGNTIYF. DNA of the CDR3: TGTGCCAGCTCGCCAGGAAGCGGCGGGACGTACGGAAACACCATATATTTT.

The table lists this clone with a few counts. CDR3 amino acids: CASSPPRNGYTF. Written as DNA, the CDR3 is TGTGCCAGCAGCCCACCGAGGAATGGCTACACCTTC. The genes are TRBV28 and TRBJ1-2; D ambiguous. The germline V and J ends were trimmed by 6 bases and 6 bases, with 11 bases remaining between them. CDR1 MDHEN and CDR2 SYDVKM come from the germline V gene. This CDR3 spans 12 amino acids.

This clone was seen once. The V gene is TRBV5-6, the J gene TRBJ2-5; maybe TRBD2 (6 bases). The J call may be incorrect, as the DNA end agrees better with TRBJ2-7. Per the germline V gene, CDR1 is SGHDT and CDR2 is YYEEEE. The CDR3 sequence is 13 residues long. Here the CDR3 DNA reads TGTGCCAGCAGCTTGTGGGGGGCCTACGAGCAGTACTTC. Amino acid sequence: CASSLWGAYEQYF.

This clone showed up just a few times. The chain combines TRBV30 with TRBJ1-1, with D possibly TRBD1 on 5 matching bases. Trimming cost V 6 bases and J 5 bases, with 13 bases left between them. The germline V gene encodes CDR1 GTSNPN and CDR2 SVGIG (reference sequence). This CDR3 region has 12 residues. CDR3 region: CACEGLGTEAFF. CDR3 sequence (DNA): TGTGCCTGTGAGGGGTTGGGGACTGAAGCTTTCTTT.